The 27 T cell receptor beta chains below come from one sample, sequenced in a study of blood T cell repertoires in COVID-19. Data came from immunoSEQ multiplex PCR; TCRdb stores just in-frame clones and leaves some out. The table shows 90,000 to 120,000 clones, with approximately 85% occurring only once. The sample comprised peripheral blood. All receptors come from a human donor in a cohort sampled during active COVID-19.

The chain combines TRBV19 with TRBJ2-7; 8 nucleotides agree with TRBD2. The CDR3 contains 15 residues. Germline CDR1 reads LNHDA; CDR2 reads SQIVND (reference sequence). V gave up 7 bases and J gave up 3 bases; unmatched junction bases: 11. This chain's CDR3 is CASTPGGEADYEQYF. CDR3 coding DNA: TGTGCCAGTACCCCCGGGGGGGAAGCCGACTACGAGCAGTACTTC.

The CDR3 sequence is CAITPSLNTEAFF. The CDR3 coding sequence is TGTGCCATCACCCCCTCCTTGAACACTGAAGCTTTCTTT. This chain links TRBV10-3 with TRBJ1-1, with D hard to call. Germline V gene lookup returns CDR1 ENHRY and CDR2 SYGVKD. The CDR3 sequence is 13 residues long. With 7 bases removed from V and 0 bases from J, the gap between germline ends came to 9 bases.

The chain joins TRBV20-1 to TRBJ1-2; D gene uncertain. Germline values: CDR1 DFQATT, CDR2 SNEGSKA (reference sequence). V gave up 3 bases and J gave up 14 bases, with 19 bases separating them. The CDR3 consists of 12 residues. The CDR3 nucleotides read TGCAGTGCTAGTGGGTCAATTCTGATGGAGACCTTC. It is translated as CSASGSILMETF.

The chain has TRBV5-4 and TRBJ2-1, with TRBD2 matching over 9 bases. In germline, CDR1 is SGHNT, CDR2 YYREEE (reference sequence). The CDR3 is 16 residues long. V lost 4 bases and J lost 4; bases outside the gene matches: 9. CDR3 sequence reads: CASSPFGLAIYNEQFF. The CDR3 region has the DNA TGTGCCAGCAGCCCGTTTGGACTAGCGATTTACAATGAGCAGTTCTTC.

The gene calls are TRBV10-3 and TRBJ1-1; 11 bases align to TRBD1. The CDR3 runs to 14 residues. V shed 6 bases, J shed 6 bases, and the junction held 6 bases outside the gene matches. Per germline, CDR1 ENHRY and CDR2 SYGVKD. The CDR3 DNA reads TGTGCCATCAGACCGGGACAGGGGGTCGCTGAAGCTTTCTTT. Protein product: CAIRPGQGVAEAFF.

The chain joins TRBV3-1 (or the pseudogene TRBV3-2) to TRBJ1-2; maybe TRBD1 (5 bases). Trimming removed 0 bases at V and 11 bases at J, with 10 bases between. The CDR3 extends over 12 amino acids. Per germline, CDR1 LGHDT and CDR2 YNNKEL (reference sequence). The CDR3 DNA is TGTGCCAGCAGCCAAGAAGGCAGGGAATACACCTTC. Protein: CASSQEGREYTF.

This clone was detected only a few times. The chain joins TRBV7-3 to TRBJ1-1; no definite D call. V was shortened by 5 bases and J by 2 bases, with 9 bases between the two germline ends. Per the germline V gene, CDR1 is SGHTA and CDR2 is FQGTGA. This CDR3 spans 13 amino acids. CDR3: CASSPRLNTEAFF. For the CDR3, the DNA is TGTGCCAGCAGCCCTCGACTCAACACTGAAGCTTTCTTT.

The chain links TRBV27 to TRBJ2-1, with TRBD2 matching 10 bases. The junction had 11 bases not matched to a gene; V was cut back by 6 bases and J by 9 bases. CDR1 MNHEY and CDR2 SMNVEV come from the germline V gene (reference sequence). The CDR3 length is 15 residues. The CDR3 loop reads CASRQLAGTQGEQFF. CDR3 in DNA: TGTGCCAGCAGACAACTAGCGGGGACCCAGGGTGAGCAGTTCTTC.

The V call is TRBV7-3, the J call TRBJ2-1, with 7 bases lining up with TRBD1. The CDR3 contains 14 residues. CDR1 and CDR2 from the germline V gene are SGHTA and FQGTGA. V shed 4 bases, J shed 5 bases, and the junction held 5 bases outside the gene matches. For the CDR3, the DNA is TGTGCCAGCAGCTCGACAGGGCCTGACAATGAGCAGTTCTTC. Translated, it gives CASSSTGPDNEQFF.

The gene calls are TRBV6-2 or TRBV6-3 and TRBJ2-7; D gene ambiguous. Trimming pared 4 bases from V and 4 bases from J, leaving 14 bases between. CDR1 and CDR2 (germline): MNHEY, SVGEGT. The CDR3 runs to 14 residues. The CDR3 nucleotides are TGTGCCAGCAGTTCGGTCAGGCCGGCTTACGAGCAGTACTTC. It encodes CASSSVRPAYEQYF.

This clone was seen a few times. The rearrangement joins TRBV6-5 to TRBJ1-1; 8 bases agree with TRBD1. Germline V gene sequence: CDR1 MNHEY, CDR2 SVGAGI. The CDR3 is 14 residues long. J gave up 1 base and V 2 bases, and 0 bases lay outside the gene matches. CDR3 sequence (DNA): TGTGCCAGCAGTTACGACAGGGGGAACACTGAAGCTTTCTTT. Translating gives CASSYDRGNTEAFF.

This rearrangement joins TRBV6-5 to TRBJ2-3; D is undetermined. CDR1 MNHEY and CDR2 SVGAGI come from the germline V gene. The length of the CDR3 is 11 residues. V was pared by 10 bases and J by 5 bases, with 10 bases between. The CDR3 reads CATSRRDTQYF. The CDR3 DNA is TGTGCCACCAGCAGGCGAGATACGCAGTATTTT.

The chain joins TRBV27 to TRBJ2-1; possibly TRBD1 for D (5 bases). Germline V gene data show CDR1 as MNHEY and CDR2 as SMNVEV (reference sequence). The V end was cut by 3 bases, the J end by 6 bases, with 12 bases between. The CDR3 covers 14 residues. This chain's CDR3 is CASSLAQGRNEQFF. The CDR3 bases are TGTGCCAGCAGTTTGGCCCAGGGCCGCAATGAGCAGTTCTTC.

This clone occurred once. V usage is TRBV6-5 and J usage is TRBJ1-2, with D unclear. Germline V gives CDR1 MNHEY, CDR2 SVGAGI. V shed 0 bases and J shed 5 bases, with 16 bases lying between them. The CDR3 extends over 16 amino acids. CDR3 residues: CASSYSRALTGYGYTF. In DNA, the CDR3 is TGTGCCAGCAGTTACTCGAGGGCTCTGACCGGGTATGGCTACACCTTC.

The chain couples TRBV2 to TRBJ2-1; 12 bases align to TRBD2. The CDR3 totals 18 residues. Germline CDR1 is SNHLY and CDR2 is FYNNEI. J was trimmed by 3 bases and V by 0 bases; bases with no gene match: 6. CDR3 loop: CASSEARLAGGSYNEQFF. DNA of the CDR3: TGTGCCAGCAGTGAAGCGAGGCTAGCGGGAGGGAGCTACAATGAGCAGTTCTTC. The whole variable domain, remainder taken from reference TRBV2 and TRBJ2-1, is EPEVTQTPSHQVTQMGQEVILRCVPISNHLYFYWYRQILGQKVEFLVSFYNNEISEKSEIFDDQFSVERPDGSNFTLKIRSTKLEDSAMYFCASSEARLAGGSYNEQFFGPGTRLTVL.

The chain uses TRBV10-3 and TRBJ2-3; D uncertain. Germline CDR1 and CDR2: ENHRY and SYGVKD. This CDR3 spans 13 amino acids. V was pared by 3 bases and J by 3 bases, with 7 bases between. The DNA for the CDR3 is TGTGCCATCAGTGACCAGCGAACAGATACGCAGTATTTT. Encoded protein: CAISDQRTDTQYF.

The genes are TRBV27 and TRBJ1-2; weak D call: TRBD1 (6 bases). CDR1 is MNHEY, CDR2 SMNVEV, per germline (reference sequence). The V end was cut by 2 bases, the J end by 8 bases, with 12 bases between. The CDR3 has 13 residues. CDR3 in amino acids: CASSLRGARGYTF. In DNA form, the CDR3 reads TGTGCCAGCAGTTTACGGGGGGCGAGGGGCTACACCTTC.

The CDR3 DNA sequence: TGTGCCAGCAGCCCCGCCGGACCAGACGGAGGAAATTCACCCCTCCACTTT. Protein sequence: CASSPAGPDGGNSPLHF. The gene calls are TRBV27 and TRBJ1-6; D gene ambiguous. The V and J ends lost 6 bases and 7 bases respectively, with 22 bases between them. The CDR3 length is 17 residues. Germline CDR1 is MNHEY and CDR2 is SMNVEV (reference sequence).

This rearrangement joins TRBV9 to TRBJ2-1; 7 bases are a match to TRBD1. Germline V gene lookup returns CDR1 SGDLS and CDR2 YYNGEE. After removal of 3 bases from V and 0 bases from J, the junction contained 3 bases not matched to a gene. The CDR3 covers 15 residues. Here the CDR3 reads CASSGTGASYNEQFF. CDR3 bases: TGTGCCAGCAGCGGTACAGGGGCCTCCTACAATGAGCAGTTCTTC. Full variable domain (remainder filled in from reference TRBV9 and TRBJ2-1): DSGVTQTPKHLITATGQRVTLRCSPRSGDLSVYWYQQSLDQGLQFLIQYYNGEERAKGNILERFSAQQFPDLHSELNLSSLELGDSALYFCASSGTGASYNEQFFGPGTRLTVL.

The chain carries TRBV28 and TRBJ2-7, with 8 bases fitting TRBD1. From germline, CDR1 is MDHEN and CDR2 SYDVKM. The trim removed 5 bases at V and 7 bases at J, leaving 10 bases unmatched. CDR3 length: 14 amino acids. CDR3 coding DNA: TGTGCCAGCAGTCCTTCGCAGGGGGCTTGGGAGCAGTACTTC. It codes for CASSPSQGAWEQYF.

The CDR3 nucleotides are TGCGCCAGCAGCTTGCGTACGGGGGACAATGAGCAGTTCTTC. Translating it yields CASSLRTGDNEQFF. This sequence joins TRBV5-1 and TRBJ2-1; TRBD2 might be the D (6 bases). The CDR3 extends over 14 amino acids. The V end lost 1 base, the J end lost 5 bases, and 10 bases lay between the germline ends. Germline values: CDR1 SGHRS, CDR2 YFSETQ.

This clone was recorded a few times. This rearrangement joins TRBV11-2 to TRBJ2-2; 10 nucleotides align to TRBD1. Germline CDR1 and CDR2: SGHAT and FQNNGV. The V gene end was trimmed by 5 bases and the J gene end by 9 bases; junction bases not matched to a gene: 6. This CDR3 is 14 amino acids long. CDR3 in DNA: TGTGCCAGCAGCAGCCGGGACAGGGGAAGGGAGCTGTTTTTT. This codes for CASSSRDRGRELFF.

The chain recombines TRBV2 with TRBJ1-5; 8 bases match TRBD1. V lost 6 bases to trimming and J lost 7 bases; unmatched junction nucleotides: 8. Per the germline V gene, CDR1 is SNHLY and CDR2 is FYNNEI. The CDR3 contains 14 residues. CDR3 DNA: TGTGCCAGCAGGCAACAGGGGGTCGGGCAGCCCCAGCATTTT. Residues: CASRQQGVGQPQHF.

This clone was recorded once. The chain is built from TRBV18 and TRBJ2-4, with TRBD2 matching over 8 bases. Germline V gene lookup returns CDR1 KGHSH and CDR2 LQKENI. The CDR3 loop spans 17 amino acids. The V gene end was trimmed by 3 bases and the J gene end by 0 bases; junction bases not matched to a gene: 7. CDR3 coding DNA: TGTGCCAGCTCACCCGGCGGGGGGCTTCTAGCCAAAAACATTCAGTACTTC. Translation gives CASSPGGGLLAKNIQYF.

This clone was observed a single time. This chain joins TRBV5-1 and TRBJ2-2, with TRBD1 matching 7 bases. Per the germline V gene, CDR1 is SGHRS and CDR2 is YFSETQ. This CDR3 has 15 amino acids. Losses at the gene ends were 5 bases for V and 2 bases for J; bases not matched to a gene: 6. The CDR3 sequence: CASRRQGANTGELFF. The CDR3 DNA reads TGCGCCAGCAGGCGACAGGGCGCTAACACCGGGGAGCTGTTTTTT.

The rearrangement joins TRBV24-1 to TRBJ2-5; 13 positions match TRBD2. V lost 5 bases and J lost 3; bases outside the gene matches: 2. Germline V CDR1 and CDR2: KGHDR, SFDVKD. The CDR3 length is 15 residues. The CDR3 DNA follows: TGTGCCACCAGTGTCGGGACTAGCGGGGAAGAGACCCAGTACTTC. Translated: CATSVGTSGEETQYF.

This chain uses TRBV18 with TRBJ2-2; D remains ambiguous. Germline loops: CDR1 KGHSH, CDR2 LQKENI. Between the trimmed V and J ends, which lost 3 bases and 3 bases, there was a span of 8 bases. The CDR3 covers 14 residues. As DNA, the CDR3 is TGTGCCAGCTCACCTTTCCAGGACACCGGGGAGCTGTTTTTT. Translating gives CASSPFQDTGELFF.